The rows below give T cell receptor beta chains drawn from one sample of a study of vaccination effects on CD4 cells after COVID-19. Libraries were prepared by immunoSEQ multiplex PCR; TCRdb keeps only in-frame clonotypes and omits some of them. Of approximately 9,300 clones in the sample, about three quarters were seen once. What these receptors recognize is not known. Sequencing was performed on CD4+ T cells from PBMCs cultured without peptide, taken after COVID-19 vaccination. The receptors originated from a human donor who received a COVID-19 vaccine. The CDR3 runs from the conserved cysteine through the conserved F or W. A D gene is named only where the DNA matches it firmly. Size is stated for part of the rows, as once, few or many counts, or as a class when the clone is expanded.

J | length | size | D | V | DNA | CDR3
TRBJ2-5 | 15 | - | TRBD2 | TRBV5-1 | TGCGCCAGCAGTCTTCGTAGCGGGGCCGAAGAGACCCAGTACTTC | CASSLRSGAEETQYF
TRBJ2-1 | 13 | - | - | TRBV5-1 | TGCGCCAGCAGCGTAGGGACACCCAATGAGCAGTTCTTC | CASSVGTPNEQFF
TRBJ1-4 | 12 | - | - | TRBV28 | TGTGCCAGCACCTCAAGTCGGCGGGGCCAGGATTTT | CASTSSRRGQDF
TRBJ2-5 | 15 | once | TRBD2 | TRBV3-1/TRBV3-2 | TGTGCCAGCACCCCCCTAGCGGCGGGAGTAGAGACCCAGTACTTC | CASTPLAAGVETQYF
TRBJ2-5 | 13 | - | - | TRBV6-6 | TGTGCCAGCAGTAGGAAGGGGGGCGGTACCCAGTACTTC | CASSRKGGGTQYF
TRBJ2-1 | 21 | few | TRBD2 | TRBV18 | TGTGCCAGCTCACCACTGGGGGCTAGCGGGGGGAACGGACCCTTCTACAATGAGCAGTTCTTC | CASSPLGASGGNGPFYNEQFF
TRBJ2-7 | 15 | - | TRBD1 | TRBV4-2 | TGTGCCAGCAGCCAAGAAGGGGGACAGGCCTACGAGCAGTACTTC | CASSQEGGQAYEQYF
TRBJ2-1 | 14 | - | - | TRBV7-9 | TGTGCCAGCAGCCCTGCTAGGGGGGACAATGAGCAGTTCTTC | CASSPARGDNEQFF
TRBJ1-6 | 14 | once | TRBD1 | TRBV28 | TGTGCCAGCAGTCTGGGACAGGCGAATTCACCCCTCCACTTT | CASSLGQANSPLHF
TRBJ1-1 | 11 | - | TRBD1 | TRBV10-3 | TGTGCCATAGGACAGGGGGCTGAAGCTTTCTTT | CAIGQGAEAFF
TRBJ1-2 | 16 | - | TRBD1 | TRBV6-1 | TGTGCCAGCAGTGAATTGGACAGGGGGTCCAACTATGGCTACACCTTC | CASSELDRGSNYGYTF
TRBJ2-7 | 12 | - | - | TRBV28 | TGTGCCAGCAGTTTATCCCTTTACGAGCAGTACTTC | CASSLSLYEQYF
TRBJ1-5 | 17 | - | - | TRBV12-5 | TGTGCTAGTGGTTTGGTCCCGGGGAGCTATAGCAATCAGCCCCAGCATTTT | CASGLVPGSYSNQPQHF
TRBJ1-1 | 12 | - | - | TRBV5-6 | TGTGCCAGCAGCCGCGACGGAGCTGAAGCTTTCTTT | CASSRDGAEAFF